Following are 26 T cell receptor beta chains from one sample sequenced in a study of OX40 agonist ivuxolimab in advanced cancers. TCRdb keeps only in-frame clones here, not all; method: immunoSEQ multiplex PCR. The sample has 11,000 to 15,000 clones, 75% to 85% seen once. The sequencing used CD4+ or CD8+ T cells sorted from blood, collected in a trial of the OX40 agonist ivuxolimab. The receptors come from an adult with an advanced solid tumor such as melanoma, head and neck, liver or kidney cancer.

The rearrangement links TRBV5-1 to TRBJ2-7; D uncertain. Germline V lookup: CDR1 SGHRS, CDR2 YFSETQ. The CDR3 contains 14 residues. V shed 0 bases and J shed 3 bases, with 10 bases lying between them. Here the CDR3 reads CASSLAMANYEQYF. CDR3 DNA sequence: TGCGCCAGCAGCTTGGCCATGGCTAACTACGAGCAGTACTTC.

This clone was detected only once. This sequence joins TRBV4-1 and TRBJ2-1, with 8 bases lining up with TRBD2. This CDR3 is 16 amino acids long. Germline CDR1 and CDR2: MGHRA and YSYEKL. With 4 bases clipped from V and 6 bases from J, the junction kept 11 bases outside the gene matches. The CDR3 is CASSPLSGTILNEQFF. CDR3 in DNA: TGCGCCAGCAGCCCGCTTAGCGGGACTATTCTCAATGAGCAGTTCTTC.

For the CDR3, the DNA is TGTGCCAGCAGCTCGGGACAGGCGGATTACGAGCAGTACTTC. Translating it yields CASSSGQADYEQYF. The V call is TRBV5-4, the J call TRBJ2-7; the match to TRBD1 covers 8 bases. There are 14 residues in the CDR3. The germline V gene encodes CDR1 SGHNT and CDR2 YYREEE (reference sequence). Trimming removed 3 bases from V and 4 bases from J; junction bases left unmatched: 6.

V and J are TRBV9 and TRBJ2-1; D not resolved. V lost 7 bases to trimming and J lost 1 base, with 6 bases between them. Germline CDR1 SGDLS, CDR2 YYNGEE. This CDR3 spans 12 amino acids. The CDR3 here is CASEGSYNEQFF. DNA for the CDR3: TGTGCCAGCGAAGGGTCCTACAATGAGCAGTTCTTC.

In this sample, this clone turned up once. The rearrangement uses TRBV27 and TRBJ1-6; 7 bases match TRBD1. This CDR3 has 17 amino acids. Germline V gene lookup returns CDR1 MNHEY and CDR2 SMNVEV (reference sequence). After removal of 6 bases from V and 6 bases from J, the junction contained 14 bases not matched to a gene. Here the CDR3 reads CASSLGSTRGPNSPLHF. CDR3 nucleotide sequence: TGTGCCAGCAGCCTTGGGTCTACTAGGGGGCCTAATTCACCCCTCCACTTT.

This rearrangement joins TRBV11-2 to TRBJ1-2; D ambiguous. Per germline, CDR1 SGHAT and CDR2 FQNNGV. V shed 1 base and J shed 1 base, with 10 bases lying between them. The CDR3 has 15 residues. The CDR3 protein is CASSLGQALNYGYTF. The CDR3 nucleotides are TGTGCCAGCAGCTTAGGTCAGGCCCTTAACTATGGCTACACCTTC.

The chain combines TRBV29-1 with TRBJ2-7; 8 nucleotides line up with TRBD1. Germline CDR1 SQVTM, CDR2 ANQGSEA. With V trimmed by 7 bases and J by 6 bases, 17 bases remained unmatched. The CDR3 extends over 15 amino acids. Here the CDR3 DNA reads TGCAGCGCAAAGACAGGGGCGGCCAGATTTACCGAGCAGTACTTC. Its translation: CSAKTGAARFTEQYF.

Only one count was recorded for this clone. This sequence joins TRBV11-2 and TRBJ1-1; D call uncertain. The CDR3 consists of 14 residues. V was clipped by 4 bases and J by 0 bases, with 9 bases between them. Germline CDR1 SGHAT, CDR2 FQNNGV. The CDR3 DNA follows: TGTGCCAGCAGCTCCCCGACCCTGAACACTGAAGCTTTCTTT. This codes for CASSSPTLNTEAFF.

The rearrangement links TRBV11-2 to TRBJ1-2; 10 nucleotides align to TRBD1. V shed 5 bases and J 1 base; nucleotides not matched to a gene: 10. CDR3 length equals 17 residues. Germline-derived CDR1 and CDR2 are SGHAT and FQNNGV. CDR3 nucleotide sequence: TGTGCCAGCAGCCCGGGACAGGGGAGCGACTATAACTATGGCTACACCTTC. Its protein product is CASSPGQGSDYNYGYTF.

This clone was observed a few times. This rearrangement joins TRBV6-1 to TRBJ2-4; 10 nucleotides line up with TRBD1. The germline CDR1 and CDR2 sequences are MNHNS and SASEGT. The CDR3 sequence is 16 residues long. The trim removed 3 bases at V and 6 bases at J, leaving 8 bases unmatched. CDR3 nucleotide sequence: TGTGCCAGCAGTGACCCCCTCGACAGGGGGCTAAACATTCAGTACTTC. Translating it yields CASSDPLDRGLNIQYF.

V gene TRBV19 combines with J gene TRBJ2-2, with 9 bases lining up with TRBD1. The junction had 7 bases not matched to a gene; V was cut back by 0 bases and J by 5 bases. In germline, CDR1 is LNHDA, CDR2 SQIVND (reference sequence). This CDR3 contains 17 residues. The CDR3 DNA follows: TGTGCCAGTAGTATAGAATGGGGACAGGGTTGGACCGGGGAGCTGTTTTTT. As protein: CASSIEWGQGWTGELFF. The entire variable domain, with the rest obtained from reference TRBV19 and TRBJ2-2, is as follows: DGGITQSPKYLFRKEGQNVTLSCEQNLNHDAMYWYRQDPGQGLRLIYYSQIVNDFQKGDIAEGYSVSREKKESFPLTVTSAQKNPTAFYLCASSIEWGQGWTGELFFGEGSRLTVL.

The rearrangement links TRBV28 to TRBJ2-7; 9 bases line up with TRBD2. The trim removed 3 bases at V and 6 bases at J, leaving 3 bases unmatched. Germline lookup yields CDR1 MDHEN and CDR2 SYDVKM. The CDR3 runs 13 residues. The CDR3 DNA is TGTGCCAGCAGTTTGGGACTAGCCCGCGAGCAGTACTTC. This sequence encodes CASSLGLAREQYF.

This clone was seen only a few times. The rearrangement uses TRBV7-9 and TRBJ2-3, with D tentatively TRBD1 (6 bases). V lost 3 bases, J lost 6 bases, and 13 bases lay in between. Germline CDR1 is SEHNR and CDR2 is FQNEAQ (reference sequence). This CDR3 has 14 amino acids. CDR3 region: CASSLGAHTDTQYF. The CDR3 nucleotides read TGTGCCAGCAGCTTGGGGGCGCATACGGATACGCAGTATTTT.

This chain uses TRBV4-2 with TRBJ2-7; TRBD2 agrees at 10 bases. Germline lookup yields CDR1 LGHNA and CDR2 YNFKEQ. J was trimmed by 5 bases and V by 1 base; bases with no gene match: 8. CDR3 size: 16 residues. The CDR3 bases are TGTGCCAGCAGCCAAGTTGGGACTAGCGCCCCCCACGAGCAGTACTTC. Protein product: CASSQVGTSAPHEQYF.

This chain links TRBV30 with TRBJ1-1, with D uncertain. Germline V gene sequence: CDR1 GTSNPN, CDR2 SVGIG (reference sequence). The CDR3 runs 15 residues. Trimming shortened V by 2 bases and J by 5 bases, and 18 bases separated the two germline ends. This CDR3 is CAWSHEELGGTEAFF. In nucleotides, the CDR3 is TGTGCCTGGAGTCATGAGGAGTTAGGCGGTACTGAAGCTTTCTTT.

The chain is built from TRBV29-1 and TRBJ2-1; either TRBD1 or TRBD2 may fit D (5 bases each). The germline CDR1 and CDR2 sequences are SQVTM and ANQGSEA. The CDR3 totals 16 residues. V gave up 1 base and J gave up 2 bases, with 15 bases separating them. The CDR3 DNA is TGCAGCGTTGAAGGGGACCCCCTAGCTCCCTACAATGAGCAGTTCTTC. Translating gives CSVEGDPLAPYNEQFF.

V is TRBV28 and J is TRBJ2-7, with unresolved D. Germline V gene data show CDR1 as MDHEN and CDR2 as SYDVKM. The CDR3 length is 11 residues. V was shortened by 3 bases and J by 4 bases, with 4 bases between the two germline ends. The CDR3 region has the DNA TGTGCCAGCAGTTTTAAATACGAGCAGTACTTC. Translated: CASSFKYEQYF.

The chain recombines TRBV11-2 with TRBJ1-5, with D maybe TRBD1 (5 bases). The germline V gene has CDR1 SGHAT and CDR2 FQNNGV. The CDR3 contains 13 residues. V lost 2 bases and J 6 bases, leaving 8 bases between the germline ends. The CDR3 is CASSLPGIQPQHF. The CDR3 nucleotides read TGTGCCAGCAGCTTACCAGGGATTCAGCCCCAGCATTTT.

This chain uses TRBV5-4 with TRBJ1-2; TRBD1 is a possible D gene (6 bases). The V gene lost 0 bases and the J gene lost 8 bases, with 17 bases spanning the gap. Per germline, CDR1 SGHNT and CDR2 YYREEE (reference sequence). The CDR3 totals 15 residues. The CDR3 here is CASSLANGGREGYTF. The CDR3 DNA sequence: TGTGCCAGCAGCTTGGCCAACGGGGGGCGCGAAGGCTACACCTTC.

This chain joins TRBV4-1 and TRBJ1-1; D is ambiguous. Per the germline V gene, CDR1 is MGHRA and CDR2 is YSYEKL. Trimming stripped 4 bases from V and 4 bases from J, with 16 bases between. The CDR3 spans 15 residues. CDR3 in amino acids: CASSLSMPGSTEAFF. CDR3 DNA sequence: TGCGCCAGCAGCCTTTCTATGCCGGGATCCACTGAAGCTTTCTTT.

The chain links TRBV11-2 to TRBJ2-1; no reliable D call. The CDR3 has 10 residues. Germline CDR1 is SGHAT and CDR2 is FQNNGV. V was pared by 5 bases and J by 7 bases, with 3 bases between. The CDR3 DNA is TGTGCCAGCAGCGAGAATGAGCAGTTCTTC. Protein: CASSENEQFF.

The chain uses TRBV28 and TRBJ2-7; 12 bases fit TRBD1. J lost 6 bases, V lost 0 bases, and 12 bases had no gene match. Looked up from germline, CDR1 is MDHEN and CDR2 is SYDVKM. CDR3 length equals 18 residues. The CDR3, as DNA: TGTGCCAGCAGTTTATGGGGGACAGGGGGCCGACCGTTAAGCGAGCAGTACTTC. Protein sequence: CASSLWGTGGRPLSEQYF.

The gene calls are TRBV28 and TRBJ2-7, with unresolved D. This CDR3 region has 10 residues. Germline V gene lookup returns CDR1 MDHEN and CDR2 SYDVKM. With 5 bases removed from V and 6 bases from J, the gap between germline ends came to 5 bases. In DNA form, the CDR3 reads TGTGCCAGCAGTGAAGGCGAGCAGTACTTC. This codes for CASSEGEQYF.

This clone was counted between two and nine times. The gene calls are TRBV7-9 and TRBJ2-3; TRBD2 might be the D (5 bases). Germline V gene lookup returns CDR1 SEHNR and CDR2 FQNEAQ (reference sequence). V dropped 2 bases and J dropped 6 bases, with 15 bases sitting between them. There are 15 residues in the CDR3. CDR3 loop: CASSLLEGRWDTQYF. The DNA of the CDR3 is TGTGCCAGCAGCTTACTAGAAGGGAGATGGGATACGCAGTATTTT.

The rearrangement joins TRBV27 to TRBJ2-5; possibly TRBD2 for D (5 bases). The CDR3 spans 11 residues. The ends were cut back, 8 bases at V and 5 bases at J, with 9 bases in the middle. CDR1 is MNHEY, CDR2 SMNVEV, per germline (reference sequence). DNA for the CDR3: TGTGCCAGCGGACTTGAGGAGACCCAGTACTTC. Translation: CASGLEETQYF.

The chain is built from TRBV19 and TRBJ2-7; 11 bases are a match to TRBD2. V was pared by 4 bases and J by 4 bases, with 3 bases of the junction left unmatched. CDR1 LNHDA and CDR2 SQIVND come from the germline V gene (reference sequence). The CDR3 covers 14 residues. The CDR3 is CASSSLAGGYEQYF. The DNA of the CDR3 is TGTGCCAGTAGTAGTCTAGCGGGAGGATACGAGCAGTACTTC. Together with reference TRBV19 and TRBJ2-7, the CDR3 gives the full variable domain: DGGITQSPKYLFRKEGQNVTLSCEQNLNHDAMYWYRQDPGQGLRLIYYSQIVNDFQKGDIAEGYSVSREKKESFPLTVTSAQKNPTAFYLCASSSLAGGYEQYFGPGTRLTVT.